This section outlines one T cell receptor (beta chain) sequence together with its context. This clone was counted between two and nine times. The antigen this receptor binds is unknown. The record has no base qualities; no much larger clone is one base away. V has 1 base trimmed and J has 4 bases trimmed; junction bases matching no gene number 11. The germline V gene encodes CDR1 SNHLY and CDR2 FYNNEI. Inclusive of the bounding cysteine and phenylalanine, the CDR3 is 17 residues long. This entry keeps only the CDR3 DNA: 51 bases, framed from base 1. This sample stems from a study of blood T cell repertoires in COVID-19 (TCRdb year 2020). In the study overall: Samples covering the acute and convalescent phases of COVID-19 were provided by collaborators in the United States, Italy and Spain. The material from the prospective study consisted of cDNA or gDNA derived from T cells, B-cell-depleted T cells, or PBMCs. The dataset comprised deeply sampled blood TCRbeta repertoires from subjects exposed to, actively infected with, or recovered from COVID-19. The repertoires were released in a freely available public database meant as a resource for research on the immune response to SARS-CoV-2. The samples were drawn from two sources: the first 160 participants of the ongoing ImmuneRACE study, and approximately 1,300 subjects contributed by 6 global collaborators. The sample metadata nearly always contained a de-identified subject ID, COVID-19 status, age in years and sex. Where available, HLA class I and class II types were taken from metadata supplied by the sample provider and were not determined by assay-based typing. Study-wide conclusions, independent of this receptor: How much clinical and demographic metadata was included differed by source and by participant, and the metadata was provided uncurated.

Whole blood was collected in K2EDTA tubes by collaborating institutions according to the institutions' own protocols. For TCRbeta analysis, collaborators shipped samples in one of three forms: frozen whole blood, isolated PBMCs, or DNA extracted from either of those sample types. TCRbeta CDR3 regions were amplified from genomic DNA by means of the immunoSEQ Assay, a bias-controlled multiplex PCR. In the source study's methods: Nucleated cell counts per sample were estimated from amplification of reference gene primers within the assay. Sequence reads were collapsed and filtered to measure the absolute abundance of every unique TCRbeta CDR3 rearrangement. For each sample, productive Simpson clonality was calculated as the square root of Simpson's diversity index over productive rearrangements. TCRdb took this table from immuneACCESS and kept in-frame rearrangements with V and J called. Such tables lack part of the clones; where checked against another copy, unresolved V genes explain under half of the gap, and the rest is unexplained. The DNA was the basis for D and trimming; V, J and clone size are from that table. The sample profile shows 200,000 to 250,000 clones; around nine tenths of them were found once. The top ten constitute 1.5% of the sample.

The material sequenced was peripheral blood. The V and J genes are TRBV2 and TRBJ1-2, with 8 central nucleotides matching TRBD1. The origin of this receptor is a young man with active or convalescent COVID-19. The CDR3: CASSEGMDRAPFYGYTF. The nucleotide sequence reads TGTGCCAGCAGTGAAGGGATGGACAGGGCGCCCTTCTATGGCTACACCTTC.